Sequencing of this TCR beta chain was carried out in a study of cytomegalovirus exposure and HLA in healthy donors. Assay: immunoSEQ multiplex PCR; the TCRdb copy retains only in-frame clones and omits some. The sample includes over 45,000 clones, approximately 88% of them seen just once. The sequenced sample was PBMCs. This TCR came from a woman in her twenties or thirties in good health and CMV-seronegative.

This CDR3 is CASSQTVNTEAFF. CDR3 in DNA: TGTGCCAGCAGCCAGACAGTGAACACTGAAGCTTTCTTT. The genes are TRBV6-4 and TRBJ1-1, with D maybe TRBD1 (5 bases). Between the trimmed V and J ends, which lost 6 bases and 0 bases, there was a span of 8 bases. This CDR3 has 13 amino acids. Germline assignment: CDR1 MRHNA and CDR2 SNTAGT.